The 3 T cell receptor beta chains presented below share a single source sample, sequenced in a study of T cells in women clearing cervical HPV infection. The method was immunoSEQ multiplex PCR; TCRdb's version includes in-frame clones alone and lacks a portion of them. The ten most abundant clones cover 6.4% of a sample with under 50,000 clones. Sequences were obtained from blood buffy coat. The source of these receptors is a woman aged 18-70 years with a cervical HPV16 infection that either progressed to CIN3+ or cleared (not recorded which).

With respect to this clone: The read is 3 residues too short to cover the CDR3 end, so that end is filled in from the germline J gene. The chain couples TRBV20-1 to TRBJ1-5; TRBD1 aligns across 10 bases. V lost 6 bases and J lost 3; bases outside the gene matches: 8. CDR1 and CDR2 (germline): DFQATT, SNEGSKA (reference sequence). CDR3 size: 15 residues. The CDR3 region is CSAVRGTGANQPQHF. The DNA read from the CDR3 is TGCAGTGCCGTGAGGGGGACAGGGGCCAATCAGCCC.

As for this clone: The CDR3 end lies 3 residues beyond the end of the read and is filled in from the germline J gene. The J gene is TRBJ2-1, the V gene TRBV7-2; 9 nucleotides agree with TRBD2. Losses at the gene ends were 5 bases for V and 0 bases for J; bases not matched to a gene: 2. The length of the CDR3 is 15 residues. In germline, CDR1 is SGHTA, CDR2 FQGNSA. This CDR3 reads CASSPAGGSYNEQFF. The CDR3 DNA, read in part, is TGTGCCAGCAGCCCAGCGGGGGGCTCCTACAATGAG.

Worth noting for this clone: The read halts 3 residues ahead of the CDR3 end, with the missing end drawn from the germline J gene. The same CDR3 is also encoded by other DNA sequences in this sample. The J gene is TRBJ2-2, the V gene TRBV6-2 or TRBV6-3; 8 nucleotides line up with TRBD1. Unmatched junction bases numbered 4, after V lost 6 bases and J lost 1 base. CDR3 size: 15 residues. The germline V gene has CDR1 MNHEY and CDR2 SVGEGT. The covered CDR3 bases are TGTGCCAGCAGCCACGGACAGGGGAACACCGGGGAG. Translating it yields CASSHGQGNTGE. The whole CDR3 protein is CASSHGQGNTGELFF.